These 24 T cell receptor beta chains came from one sample sequenced in a study of beta chain features in type 1 diabetes. For these receptors, no antigen is known. Expressed TCRB transcripts got sequenced, as all isolated RNA was reverse transcribed. This table comes from immunoSEQ multiplex PCR, and its TCRdb copy is limited to in-frame clones, with some not included. The table has almost 350,000 clones, about a tenth seen once. Study-level findings and limits: In every one of the four CD4+ subsets, TCRB CDR3s were moderately but significantly shorter in Type 1 diabetes patients.

The sequenced sample was central memory CD4+ T cells from blood. Receptors were obtained from a man aged 25 to 45 with type 1 diabetes.

This sequence joins TRBV5-4 and TRBJ2-1; 13 bases line up with TRBD2. The CDR3 extends over 14 amino acids. Germline V gives CDR1 SGHNT, CDR2 YYREEE (reference sequence). Trimming took 5 bases from V and 6 from J; bases not matched to a gene: 2. The CDR3 sequence: CASRLAGGPNEQFF. As DNA, the CDR3 is TGTGCCAGCAGACTAGCGGGGGGGCCCAATGAGCAGTTCTTC.

This clone was detected only a few times. CDR3 region: CASSLSRQGAGGYTF. In DNA, the CDR3 is TGTGCCAGCAGCTTGAGCCGACAGGGGGCAGGTGGCTACACCTTC. This chain uses TRBV7-9 with TRBJ1-2; the match to TRBD1 covers 10 bases. The CDR3 spans 15 residues. CDR1 is SEHNR, CDR2 FQNEAQ, per germline (reference sequence). J lost 7 bases, V lost 3 bases, and 8 bases had no gene match.

The chain links TRBV11-2 to TRBJ1-3; possibly TRBD1 for D (5 bases). The CDR3 is 15 amino acids. Germline V gene data show CDR1 as SGHAT and CDR2 as FQNNGV. V gave up 5 bases and J gave up 0 bases, with 11 bases separating them. The CDR3 DNA reads as TGTGCCAGCAGCGTCCAGGGAGGCTCTGGAAACACCATATATTTT. Translated, it gives CASSVQGGSGNTIYF.

CDR3 nucleotide sequence: TGTGCCTGGAGTGAGGACCGCACAGATACGCAGTATTTT. It codes for CAWSEDRTDTQYF. The V and J genes are TRBV30 and TRBJ2-3; unclear D gene. Trimming pared 1 base from V and 1 base from J, leaving 6 bases between. This CDR3 has 13 amino acids. Germline V lookup: CDR1 GTSNPN, CDR2 SVGIG (reference sequence).

The chain is built from TRBV28 and TRBJ2-7; D is uncertain. CDR1 and CDR2 (germline): MDHEN, SYDVKM. V dropped 4 bases and J dropped 1 base, with 2 bases sitting between them. This CDR3 is 11 amino acids long. The CDR3 region is CASSWSYEQYF. The CDR3 region has the DNA TGTGCCAGCAGTTGGTCCTACGAGCAGTACTTC.

This chain connects TRBV5-1 to TRBJ2-1, with TRBD2 matching 9 bases. There are 16 residues in the CDR3. V dropped 0 bases and J dropped 8; count of bases not matched to a gene: 9. In germline, CDR1 is SGHRS, CDR2 YFSETQ. CDR3 region: CASSLATSGPQDEQFF. As DNA, the CDR3 is TGCGCCAGCAGCTTGGCCACTAGCGGGCCACAGGATGAGCAGTTCTTC.

This clone was counted only a few times. This sequence joins TRBV6-6 and TRBJ1-1; perhaps TRBD1 as D (5 bases). The germline V gene encodes CDR1 MNHNY and CDR2 SVGAGI (reference sequence). The CDR3 has 16 amino acids. V lost 6 bases, J lost 0 bases, and 17 bases lay in between. CDR3: CASSRDGAPLNTEAFF. CDR3 DNA: TGTGCCAGCAGCCGGGATGGGGCCCCCTTGAACACTGAAGCTTTCTTT.

The genes are TRBV9 and TRBJ2-3, with D tentatively TRBD1 or TRBD2 (7 bases each). Germline V gene lookup returns CDR1 SGDLS and CDR2 YYNGEE. This CDR3 is built from 17 residues. Between the trimmed V and J ends, which lost 0 bases and 3 bases, there was a span of 17 bases. The CDR3 coding sequence is TGTGCCAGCAGCGTAGCGGGGAGGGACAGACGAACAGATACGCAGTATTTT. The encoded protein is CASSVAGRDRRTDTQYF.

The rearrangement uses TRBV18 and TRBJ2-7, with D uncertain. V dropped 4 bases and J dropped 2 bases, with 6 bases sitting between them. Per the germline V gene, CDR1 is KGHSH and CDR2 is LQKENI. The CDR3 is 12 residues long. CDR3: CASSQDTYEQYF. Here the CDR3 DNA reads TGTGCCAGCTCACAGGATACCTACGAGCAGTACTTC.

This clone has only a few counts. The V and J genes are TRBV28 and TRBJ2-5; D assignment may be TRBD1 or TRBD2 (5 bases each). V was trimmed by 2 bases and J by 9 bases, leaving 10 bases between them. Germline V gives CDR1 MDHEN, CDR2 SYDVKM. CDR3 length: 12 amino acids. The CDR3 DNA reads TGTGCCAGCAGTTTACCGGGGACGCCCCAGTACTTC. Residues: CASSLPGTPQYF.

The CDR3 DNA reads TGTGCCAGCAGTTACTCGAGGACATCGAACACTGAAGCTTTCTTT. It codes for CASSYSRTSNTEAFF. The chain links TRBV6-5 to TRBJ1-1; D may be TRBD1 (5 bases). In germline, CDR1 is MNHEY, CDR2 SVGAGI. The CDR3 is 15 residues long. Trimming took off 0 bases at V and 1 base at J, with 9 bases between the two ends.

This clone was observed a handful of times. The chain recombines TRBV4-3 with TRBJ2-5; D call uncertain. The germline V and J ends were trimmed by 3 bases and 0 bases, with 11 bases remaining between them. The V gene's germline CDR1 is LGHNA and CDR2 YSLEER. This CDR3 region has 15 residues. In DNA, the CDR3 is TGCGCCAGCAGCCATTCTCGGGCGCACCAAGAGACCCAGTACTTC. Residues: CASSHSRAHQETQYF.

This chain links TRBV27 with TRBJ2-5, with D possibly being TRBD2 (6 bases). The CDR3 spans 13 residues. Germline CDR1 is MNHEY and CDR2 is SMNVEV (reference sequence). V dropped 4 bases and J dropped 4 bases, with 10 bases sitting between them. CDR3 sequence (DNA): TGTGCCAGCAGTTACCGAGCGGGAGAGACCCAGTACTTC. This gives the protein CASSYRAGETQYF.

The chain links TRBV29-1 to TRBJ2-1; D is unresolved. The CDR3 consists of 8 residues. V lost 1 base and J 15 bases, leaving 4 bases between the germline ends. The germline CDR1 and CDR2 sequences are SQVTM and ANQGSEA. CDR3 residues: CSVEVGFF. The CDR3 DNA is TGCAGCGTTGAAGTCGGGTTCTTC.

This clone turned up a few times. The chain recombines TRBV15 with TRBJ1-4; maybe TRBD1 (6 bases). Germline assignment: CDR1 LNHNV and CDR2 YYDKDF (reference sequence). Deletions cut 6 bases from V and 4 bases from J, with 18 bases between. The CDR3 contains 16 residues. CDR3 in amino acids: CATRERMGTLNEKLFF. The CDR3 DNA is TGTGCCACCAGAGAAAGGATGGGGACACTTAATGAAAAACTGTTTTTT.

CDR3 bases: TGCGCCAGCGAGGGGAGGGTCAACACCGGGGAGCTGTTTTTT. Translating gives CASEGRVNTGELFF. The rearrangement joins TRBV5-1 to TRBJ2-2, with 7 positions matching TRBD2. Losses at the gene ends were 7 bases for V and 2 bases for J; bases not matched to a gene: 5. The germline CDR1 and CDR2 sequences are SGHRS and YFSETQ. The CDR3 runs 14 residues.

This chain's CDR3 is CASSGTATGELFF. In DNA, the CDR3 is TGTGCCAGCAGTGGGACAGCCACCGGGGAGCTGTTTTTT. The chain has TRBV28 and TRBJ2-2; 7 nucleotides align to TRBD1. The CDR3 is 13 residues long. Germline lookup yields CDR1 MDHEN and CDR2 SYDVKM. With V trimmed by 5 bases and J by 4 bases, 1 base remained unmatched.

The V gene is TRBV29-1, the J gene TRBJ2-7, with TRBD1 as a possible D gene (6 bases). The ends were cut back, 6 bases at V and 2 bases at J, with 11 bases in the middle. The CDR3 loop spans 12 amino acids. Germline V gene sequence: CDR1 SQVTM, CDR2 ANQGSEA. The CDR3 protein is CSVGYRAYEQYF. The CDR3 DNA reads TGCAGCGTCGGGTACAGGGCCTACGAGCAGTACTTC.

The chain recombines TRBV2 with TRBJ2-7; 9 bases are a match to TRBD1. V lost 2 bases to trimming and J lost 0 bases; unmatched junction nucleotides: 5. Per the germline V gene, CDR1 is SNHLY and CDR2 is FYNNEI. The CDR3 loop spans 16 amino acids. The CDR3, as DNA: TGTGCCAGCAGTGAACAGGGACAGGGAAGCTCCTACGAGCAGTACTTC. Encoded protein: CASSEQGQGSSYEQYF.

V usage is TRBV7-2 and J usage is TRBJ2-7, with a possible D match to TRBD1 (5 bases). Trimming cost V 6 bases and J 6 bases, with 12 bases left between them. From germline, CDR1 is SGHTA and CDR2 FQGNSA. This CDR3 is built from 12 residues. CDR3 coding DNA: TGTGCCAGCAGAACTGCAGGGTTCGAGCAGTACTTC. Encoded protein: CASRTAGFEQYF. The entire variable domain, with the rest obtained from reference TRBV7-2 and TRBJ2-7, is as follows: GAGVSQSPSNKVTEKGKDVELRCDPISGHTALYWYRQSLGQGLEFLIYFQGNSAPDKSGLPSDRFSAERTGGSVSTLTIQRTQQEDSAVYLCASRTAGFEQYFGPGTRLTVT.

In the case of this clone: The sample carries other DNA sequences with the same CDR3. This chain connects TRBV7-9 to TRBJ2-3, with 12 positions matching TRBD2. Germline assignment: CDR1 SEHNR and CDR2 FQNEAQ (reference sequence). V was clipped by 5 bases and J by 2 bases; unmatched bases: 5. The CDR3 spans 16 residues. CDR3 coding DNA: TGTGCCAGCAGCCCCCTAGCGGGGGGGCCCACAGATACGCAGTATTTT. Its translation is CASSPLAGGPTDTQYF.

This rearrangement joins TRBV5-4 to TRBJ2-3; 13 nucleotides align to TRBD2. CDR3 length equals 16 residues. The V and J ends lost 4 bases and 0 bases, in that order; junction bases with no gene match: 2. The germline V gene encodes CDR1 SGHNT and CDR2 YYREEE (reference sequence). CDR3 bases: TGTGCCAGCAGCCCGGGACTAGCGGGGAGCACAGATACGCAGTATTTT. Its translation: CASSPGLAGSTDTQYF. Variable domain in full (rest from reference TRBV5-4 and TRBJ2-3): ETGVTQSPTHLIKTRGQQVTLRCSSQSGHNTVSWYQQALGQGPQFIFQYYREEENGRGNFPPRFSGLQFPNYSSELNVNALELDDSALYLCASSPGLAGSTDTQYFGPGTRLTVL.

J is TRBJ2-7 and V is TRBV28; possible D gene TRBD1, 5 bases. V gave up 7 bases and J gave up 2 bases, with 15 bases separating them. This CDR3 region has 14 residues. The V gene's germline CDR1 is MDHEN and CDR2 SYDVKM. This CDR3 reads CASIPSLTAYEQYF. CDR3 DNA sequence: TGTGCCAGCATTCCCAGCCTGACAGCCTACGAGCAGTACTTC.

This clone was seen a handful of times. The DNA for the CDR3 is TGTGCCAGCAGTGTAGTTAACTATGGCTACACCTTC. This codes for CASSVVNYGYTF. The chain uses TRBV2 and TRBJ1-2; no definite D call. The CDR3 is 12 residues long. Per germline, CDR1 SNHLY and CDR2 FYNNEI. V shed 4 bases and J shed 1 base, with 4 bases lying between them.